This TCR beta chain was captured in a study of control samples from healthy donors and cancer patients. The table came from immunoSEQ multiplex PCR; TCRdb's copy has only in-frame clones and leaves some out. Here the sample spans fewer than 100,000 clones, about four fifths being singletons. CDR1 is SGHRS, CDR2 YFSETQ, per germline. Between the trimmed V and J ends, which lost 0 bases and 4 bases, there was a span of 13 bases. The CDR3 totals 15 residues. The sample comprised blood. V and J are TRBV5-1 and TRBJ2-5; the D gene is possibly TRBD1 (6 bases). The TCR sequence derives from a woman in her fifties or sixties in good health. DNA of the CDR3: TGCGCCAGCAGCTTGGGAACAGGGAAGGGAGAGACCCAGTACTTC. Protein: CASSLGTGKGETQYF. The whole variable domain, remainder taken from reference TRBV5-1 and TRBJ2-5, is KAGVTQTPRYLIKTRGQQVTLSCSPISGHRSVSWYQQTPGQGLQFLFEYFSETQRNKGNFPGRFSGRQFSNSRSEMNVSTLELGDSALYLCASSLGTGKGETQYFGPGTRLLVL.